This TCR beta chain was identified in a study of blood T cells in healthy people across ages. Study-level findings and limits: A roughly linear age-dependent decrease characterized TCR beta diversity per million T cells. Using unsorted PBMCs precluded a conclusive naive versus antigen-experienced comparison. Estimated diversity that came from one million T cells was considered an underestimate.

With regard to this clonotype: What it binds is unknown.

Trimming cost V 5 bases and J 3 bases; bases outside gene matches: 6. The CDR3 has 16 residues. The germline V gene has CDR1 MNHEY and CDR2 SVGAGI. Next came a second PCR, run for roughly 6 to 11 cycles, which used a sample-barcoded 5' primer along with a J-beta primer mix. TCRdb analysed the 5' RACE reads with MiXCR anew, one entry per CDR3 protein. The sample records approximately 730,000 distinct CDR3 sequences, approximately 53% being singletons. PBMCs numbering at least 6 million were isolated per sample. Sequenced input: blood. This chain links TRBV6-5 with TRBJ1-4, with 10 bases lining up with TRBD1. This clonotype was sampled from an older man in good health. CDR3 amino acids: CASSLRTGGPNEKLFF. The CDR3 DNA is TGTGCCAGCAGTCTCCGGACAGGGGGTCCTAATGAAAAACTGTTTTTT.